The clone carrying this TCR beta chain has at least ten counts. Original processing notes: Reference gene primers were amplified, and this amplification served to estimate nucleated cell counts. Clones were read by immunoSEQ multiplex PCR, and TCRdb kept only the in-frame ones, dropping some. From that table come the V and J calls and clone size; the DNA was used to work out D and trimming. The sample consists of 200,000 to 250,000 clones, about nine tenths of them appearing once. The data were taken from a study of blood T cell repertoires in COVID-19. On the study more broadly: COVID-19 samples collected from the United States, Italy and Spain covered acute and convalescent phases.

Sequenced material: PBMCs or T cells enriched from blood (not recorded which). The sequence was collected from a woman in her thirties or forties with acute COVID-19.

The CDR3 nucleotides read TGTGCCAGCAGCTTAAATCAAGGGAGCTATGGCTACACCTTC. Its translation: CASSLNQGSYGYTF. This chain uses TRBV7-8 with TRBJ1-2, with no clear D. The CDR3 sequence is 14 residues long. Per germline, CDR1 SGHVS and CDR2 FQNEAQ. V was cut by 2 bases and J by 4 bases, with 11 bases left in between.